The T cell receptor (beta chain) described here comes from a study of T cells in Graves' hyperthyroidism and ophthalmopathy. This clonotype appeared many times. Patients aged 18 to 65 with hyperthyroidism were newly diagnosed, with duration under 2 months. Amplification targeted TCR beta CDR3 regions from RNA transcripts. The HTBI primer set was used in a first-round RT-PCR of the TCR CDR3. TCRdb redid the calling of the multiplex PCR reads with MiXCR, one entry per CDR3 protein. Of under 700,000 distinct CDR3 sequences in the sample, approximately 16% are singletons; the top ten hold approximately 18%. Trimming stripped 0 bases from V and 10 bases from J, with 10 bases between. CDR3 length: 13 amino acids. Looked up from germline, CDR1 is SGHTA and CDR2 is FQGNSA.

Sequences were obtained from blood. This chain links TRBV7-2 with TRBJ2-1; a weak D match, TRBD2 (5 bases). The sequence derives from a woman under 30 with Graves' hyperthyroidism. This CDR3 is CASSLALSGEQFF. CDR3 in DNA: TGTGCCAGCAGCTTAGCCCTCTCGGGGGAGCAGTTCTTC.